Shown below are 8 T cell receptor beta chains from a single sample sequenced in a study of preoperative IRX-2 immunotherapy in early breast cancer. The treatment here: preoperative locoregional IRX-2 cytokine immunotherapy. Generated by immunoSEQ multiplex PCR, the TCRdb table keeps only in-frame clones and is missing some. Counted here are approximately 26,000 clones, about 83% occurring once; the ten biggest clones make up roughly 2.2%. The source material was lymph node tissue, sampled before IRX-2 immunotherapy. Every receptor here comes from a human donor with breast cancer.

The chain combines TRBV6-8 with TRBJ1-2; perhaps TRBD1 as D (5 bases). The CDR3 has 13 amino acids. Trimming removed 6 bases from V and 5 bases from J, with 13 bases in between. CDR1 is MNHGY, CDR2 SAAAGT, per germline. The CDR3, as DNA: TGTGCCAGCAGAGACAGTCTTATGTATGGCTACACCTTC. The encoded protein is CASRDSLMYGYTF.

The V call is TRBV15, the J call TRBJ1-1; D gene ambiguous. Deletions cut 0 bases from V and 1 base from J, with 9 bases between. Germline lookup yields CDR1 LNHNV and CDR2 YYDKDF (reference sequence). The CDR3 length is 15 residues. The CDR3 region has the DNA TGTGCCACCAGCAGAGATCGGGCAGAGAACACTGAAGCTTTCTTT. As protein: CATSRDRAENTEAFF.

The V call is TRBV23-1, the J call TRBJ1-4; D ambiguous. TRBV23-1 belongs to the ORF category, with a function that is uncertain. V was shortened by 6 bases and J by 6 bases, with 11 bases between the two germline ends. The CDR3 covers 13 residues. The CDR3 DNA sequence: TGCGCCAGCAGCTCCGGCCCGGATGAAAAACTGTTTTTT. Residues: CASSSGPDEKLFF.

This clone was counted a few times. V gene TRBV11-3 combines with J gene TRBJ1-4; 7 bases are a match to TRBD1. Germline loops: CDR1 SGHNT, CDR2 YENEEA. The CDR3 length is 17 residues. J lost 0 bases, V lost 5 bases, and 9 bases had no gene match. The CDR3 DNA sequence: TGTGCCAGCAGCCCGGACAGGCCCCTTGCAACTAATGAAAAACTGTTTTTT. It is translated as CASSPDRPLATNEKLFF.

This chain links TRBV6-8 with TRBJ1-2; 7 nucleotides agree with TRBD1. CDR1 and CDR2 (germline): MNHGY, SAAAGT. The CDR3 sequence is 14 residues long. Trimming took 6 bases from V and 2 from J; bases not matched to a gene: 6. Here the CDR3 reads CASRQEGGNYGYTF. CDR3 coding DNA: TGTGCCAGCAGACAGGAAGGGGGCAACTATGGCTACACCTTC.

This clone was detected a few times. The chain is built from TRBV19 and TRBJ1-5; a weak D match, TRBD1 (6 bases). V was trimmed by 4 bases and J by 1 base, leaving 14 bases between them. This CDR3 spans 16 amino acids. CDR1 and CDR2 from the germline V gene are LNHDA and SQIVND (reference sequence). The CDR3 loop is CASSTTTGTSNQPQHF. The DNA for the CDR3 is TGTGCCAGTAGTACGACAACAGGGACGAGCAATCAGCCCCAGCATTTT. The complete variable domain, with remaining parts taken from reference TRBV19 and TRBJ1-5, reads DGGITQSPKYLFRKEGQNVTLSCEQNLNHDAMYWYRQDPGQGLRLIYYSQIVNDFQKGDIAEGYSVSREKKESFPLTVTSAQKNPTAFYLCASSTTTGTSNQPQHFGDGTRLSIL.

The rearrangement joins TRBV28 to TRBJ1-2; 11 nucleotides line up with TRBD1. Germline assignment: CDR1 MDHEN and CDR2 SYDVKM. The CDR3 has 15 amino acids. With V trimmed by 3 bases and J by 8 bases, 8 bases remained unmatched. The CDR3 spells CASSFPGTGGRGYTF. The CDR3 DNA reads TGTGCCAGCAGTTTCCCCGGGACAGGGGGGCGGGGCTACACCTTC.

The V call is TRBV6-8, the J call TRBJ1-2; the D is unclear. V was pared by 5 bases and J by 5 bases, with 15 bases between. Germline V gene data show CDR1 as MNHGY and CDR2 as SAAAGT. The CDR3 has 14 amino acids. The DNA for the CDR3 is TGTGCCAGCAGTGGCAGATCAGCAGCGTATGGCTACACCTTC. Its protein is CASSGRSAAYGYTF.